The 19 T cell receptor beta chains presented below share a single source sample, sequenced in a study of T cell responses to AZD1222 COVID-19 vaccine. Assay: immunoSEQ multiplex PCR; the TCRdb copy retains only in-frame clones and omits some. Counted here are around 170,000 clones, around nine tenths occurring once; the ten biggest clones make up approximately 1.5%. The sample in question was peripheral blood, obtained on day 0 of AZD1222 vaccination. The receptors shown here come from an adult in good health.

The genes are TRBV7-3 and TRBJ2-5; D is unresolved. This CDR3 comprises 14 residues. Looked up from germline, CDR1 is SGHTA and CDR2 is FQGTGA. Deletions cut 5 bases from V and 2 bases from J, with 12 bases between. The CDR3 region is CASSRLGGQETQYF. CDR3 nucleotides: TGTGCCAGCAGCCGCCTGGGCGGACAAGAGACCCAGTACTTC.

The chain is built from TRBV24-1 and TRBJ2-1, with TRBD2 matching over 14 bases. Trimming removed 2 bases from V and 12 bases from J; junction bases left unmatched: 5. Looked up from germline, CDR1 is KGHDR and CDR2 is SFDVKD. This CDR3 has 15 amino acids. The CDR3 nucleotides are TGTGCCACCAGTGATTCCCGGACTAGCGGGGGGCGGCAGTTCTTC. Translated, it gives CATSDSRTSGGRQFF.

V usage is TRBV6-1 and J usage is TRBJ1-2; D is uncertain. The germline V and J ends were trimmed by 0 bases and 4 bases, with 15 bases remaining between them. CDR1 and CDR2 from the germline V gene are MNHNS and SASEGT. The CDR3 is made up of 16 amino acids. As DNA, the CDR3 is TGTGCCAGCAGTGAAGCGCTAGTATTGACCTCCTATGGCTACACCTTC. Encoded protein: CASSEALVLTSYGYTF.

This clone occurred once. The CDR3 sequence: CASSVVGSTEAFF. CDR3 coding DNA: TGTGCCAGCAGCGTAGTCGGCAGCACTGAAGCTTTCTTT. The chain employs TRBV9 and TRBJ1-1; the D is unclear. The CDR3 sequence is 13 residues long. The V gene lost 0 bases and the J gene lost 4 bases, with 7 bases spanning the gap. Germline V gene lookup returns CDR1 SGDLS and CDR2 YYNGEE. Complete variable domain (other parts from reference TRBV9 and TRBJ1-1): DSGVTQTPKHLITATGQRVTLRCSPRSGDLSVYWYQQSLDQGLQFLIQYYNGEERAKGNILERFSAQQFPDLHSELNLSSLELGDSALYFCASSVVGSTEAFFGQGTRLTVV.

This clone has just a few counts. The chain joins TRBV28 to TRBJ1-2; TRBD1 matches 10 bases. The CDR3 is made up of 15 amino acids. J was trimmed by 7 bases and V by 6 bases; bases with no gene match: 11. Germline lookup yields CDR1 MDHEN and CDR2 SYDVKM. The CDR3 here is CASRWTGGPPGGYTF. CDR3 in DNA: TGTGCCAGCAGATGGACAGGGGGTCCCCCTGGTGGCTACACCTTC.

The rearrangement joins TRBV6-2 or TRBV6-3 to TRBJ1-1; no clear D. V was cut by 3 bases and J by 1 base, with 6 bases left in between. Looked up from germline, CDR1 is MNHEY and CDR2 is SVGEGT. The CDR3 has 13 residues. This CDR3 is CASSYKENTEAFF. CDR3 bases: TGTGCCAGCAGTTATAAGGAGAACACTGAAGCTTTCTTT.

The V gene is TRBV14, the J gene TRBJ1-2, with 7 bases fitting TRBD1. CDR1 is SGHDN and CDR2 is FVKESK in the germline V gene. The J segment lost 8 bases and the V segment lost 6 bases, leaving 9 bases of the junction unmatched. CDR3 size: 13 residues. The CDR3 loop reads CASSPTGLGGYTF. The CDR3 nucleotides read TGTGCCAGCAGTCCGACAGGGCTGGGCGGCTACACCTTC.

This rearrangement joins TRBV19 to TRBJ1-4; the match to TRBD1 covers 9 bases. The V gene's germline CDR1 is LNHDA and CDR2 SQIVND (reference sequence). This CDR3 region has 18 residues. J was trimmed by 5 bases and V by 1 base; bases with no gene match: 11. CDR3 region: CASSIGYSGTGQNEKLFF. The DNA of the CDR3 is TGTGCCAGTAGTATAGGATACTCCGGGACAGGGCAGAATGAAAAACTGTTTTTT.

This clone appeared a single time. This chain connects TRBV15 to TRBJ1-1, with TRBD1 as a possible D gene (5 bases). Germline V gives CDR1 LNHNV, CDR2 YYDKDF (reference sequence). The CDR3 loop spans 15 amino acids. Trimming stripped 1 base from V and 1 base from J, with 10 bases between. This CDR3 reads CATSRGQGRNTEAFF. CDR3 coding DNA: TGTGCCACCAGCAGAGGGCAGGGCAGGAACACTGAAGCTTTCTTT. Based on the CDR3 plus reference TRBV15 and TRBJ1-1, the full variable domain is DAMVIQNPRYQVTQFGKPVTLSCSQTLNHNVMYWYQQKSSQAPKLLFHYYDKDFNNEADTPDNFQSRRPNTSFCFLDIRSPGLGDTAMYLCATSRGQGRNTEAFFGQGTRLTVV.

This chain uses TRBV6-2 or TRBV6-3 with TRBJ1-1; possibly TRBD1 for D (5 bases). CDR1 is MNHEY and CDR2 is SVGEGT in the germline V gene. V shed 6 bases and J shed 4 bases, with 21 bases lying between them. The CDR3 has 16 amino acids. The CDR3 DNA follows: TGTGCCAGCAGCCCCCTTCTCGACAGATTCGCCACTGAAGCTTTCTTT. It codes for CASSPLLDRFATEAFF.

In nucleotides, the CDR3 is TGTGCCAGCACAGTACAGGGTTTTAGTGAAAAACTGTTTTTT. Translating it yields CASTVQGFSEKLFF. The chain has TRBV2 and TRBJ1-4; TRBD1 is a possible D gene (6 bases). Germline loops: CDR1 SNHLY, CDR2 FYNNEI. The CDR3 is 14 amino acids. The V end lost 7 bases, the J end lost 7 bases, and 16 bases lay between the germline ends.

The chain carries TRBV30 and TRBJ1-5; D gene uncertain. The CDR3 sequence is 11 residues long. Looked up from germline, CDR1 is GTSNPN and CDR2 is SVGIG (reference sequence). V shed 5 bases and J shed 4 bases, with 6 bases lying between them. The CDR3 region is CAWGVNQPQHF. In DNA, the CDR3 is TGTGCCTGGGGGGTAAATCAGCCCCAGCATTTT. The full variable domain, in which reference TRBV30 and TRBJ1-5 provide the parts outside the CDR3, is SQTIHQWPATLVQPVGSPLSLECTVEGTSNPNLYWYRQAAGRGLQLLFYSVGIGQISSEVPQNLSASRPQDRQFILSSKKLLLSDSGFYLCAWGVNQPQHFGDGTRLSIL.

In its sample, this clone was seen once. The rearrangement links TRBV5-5 to TRBJ1-1; TRBD1 matches 9 bases. The CDR3 is 15 residues long. The ends lost 3 bases at V and 2 bases at J; junction bases unmatched: 5. Germline V gives CDR1 SGHKS, CDR2 YYEKEE (reference sequence). The CDR3, as DNA: TGTGCCAGCAGCTGGGCGGACAGGGGAAACACTGAAGCTTTCTTT. Encoded protein: CASSWADRGNTEAFF.

CDR3 protein: CASSPTGTGLYYGYTF. In DNA form, the CDR3 reads TGCGCCAGCAGCCCTACCGGGACAGGGCTTTACTATGGCTACACCTTC. The V and J genes are TRBV4-1 and TRBJ1-2; 9 bases align to TRBD1. This CDR3 is 16 amino acids long. Germline CDR1 is MGHRA and CDR2 is YSYEKL. Trimming took 4 bases from V and 3 from J; bases not matched to a gene: 9.

The chain combines TRBV12-5 with TRBJ1-1; 7 nucleotides align to TRBD1. The CDR3 covers 13 residues. Germline trimming cut 6 bases from V and 1 base from J; bases unmatched to any gene: 2. CDR1 and CDR2 (germline): LGHNT, FRNRAP. The CDR3 is CASGGDRNTEAFF. The CDR3, as DNA: TGTGCTAGTGGGGGGGACAGGAACACTGAAGCTTTCTTT. Full variable domain (missing parts from reference TRBV12-5 and TRBJ1-1): DARVTQTPRHKVTEMGQEVTMRCQPILGHNTVFWYRQTMMQGLELLAYFRNRAPLDDSGMPKDRFSAEMPDATLATLKIQPSEPRDSAVYFCASGGDRNTEAFFGQGTRLTVV.

This clone occurred once. The J gene is TRBJ1-5, the V gene TRBV2; 7 bases are shared with TRBD1. Germline lookup yields CDR1 SNHLY and CDR2 FYNNEI. CDR3 length: 13 residues. V shed 6 bases and J 4 bases; nucleotides not matched to a gene: 3. In DNA form, the CDR3 reads TGTGCCAGCAGGGAGGACAGGAATCAGCCCCAGCATTTT. As protein: CASREDRNQPQHF.

This rearrangement joins TRBV7-2 to TRBJ2-2; D might be TRBD2 (6 bases). V lost 7 bases to trimming and J lost 8 bases, with 20 bases between them. Germline V gene sequence: CDR1 SGHTA, CDR2 FQGNSA. This CDR3 comprises 15 residues. The CDR3 bases are TGTGCCAGCAAACCGTTCGGGACTTCAAAAGGGGAGCTGTTTTTT. Residues: CASKPFGTSKGELFF.

CDR3 loop: CASSFRPLLRVGTDTQYF. The CDR3 DNA is TGTGCCAGCAGCTTTCGCCCCTTACTCCGAGTTGGCACAGATACGCAGTATTTT. The chain has TRBV5-6 and TRBJ2-3, with unresolved D. The CDR3 consists of 18 residues. Germline values: CDR1 SGHDT, CDR2 YYEEEE. The V gene lost 2 bases and the J gene lost 1 base, with 20 bases spanning the gap.

This chain connects TRBV19 to TRBJ2-1; 8 bases agree with TRBD1. CDR1 is LNHDA, CDR2 SQIVND, per germline (reference sequence). CDR3 length equals 16 residues. V was clipped by 2 bases and J by 3 bases; unmatched bases: 6. The CDR3 nucleotides are TGTGCCAGTAGTATAATCGCAGGGGGCCTCTACAATGAGCAGTTCTTC. This gives the protein CASSIIAGGLYNEQFF.